This T cell receptor beta chain was recovered during a study of cytotoxic CD8 clonotypes in ibrutinib-treated CLL (dated by TCRdb to the early 2020s). Study-wide context: The cohort had over ten relapsed/refractory and around 15 treatment-naive patients; 17 to 18 were IGHV unmutated. Partial responses were observed in about 24 patients and complete responses in 2; after a median follow-up of 68 months, remission was maintained in 15 or so patients and progression was observed in around twelve. Response samples were obtained after a median of 12 months of treatment, with a range of roughly 6 to 40 months. On average, each sample yielded 250,000 to 300,000 productive templates and tens of thousands of productive rearrangements. Of the approximately 90 people in the trial, approximately 24 had longitudinal samples available. Cryopreserved peripheral blood mononuclear cells were obtained prior to treatment, at the time of response, and at either disease progression or sustained remission. Patients were still on ibrutinib when every remission and progressive disease sample was collected. Overall study results and their limits: Clonality rose at ibrutinib response, remained stable during sustained remission, and dropped back toward baseline at progression. Sampling times were not matched between patients in sustained remission and patients whose disease was progressing, and lymph node repertoires were not examined. At baseline, clonality was higher than in age-matched healthy donors and showed a strong correlation with circulating CD8+ T-cell counts. Public clonotypes were rare and either shrank or stayed stable during treatment, and the rise in clonality at ibrutinib response reflected expansion of private clonotypes.

On this clone: No antigen is known for it. Per-base quality was not reported, and no clone a single base away is much larger than it.

CDR1 and CDR2 (SGHTA, FQGNSA) derive from the germline V gene. The germline ends are 16 bases apart after V is trimmed by 1 base and J by 6 bases. Including the terminal cysteine and phenylalanine, the CDR3 comprises 15 residues. CDR3 DNA only is kept here, 45 bases in frame from base 1. Each clonotype received, on average, 10x coverage in deep resolution sequencing performed on a MiSeq, where the target depth lay between 1 in 1 million and 1 in 200,000 T cells. The immunoSEQ hsTCRB Kit was used to generate TCR beta libraries. The paper's processing steps were these. ImmunoSEQ Data Assistant and ImmunoSEQ Analyzer were used for data analysis, and V, D and J genes were assigned according to IMGT definitions. Clonality was computed as one minus normalized Shannon entropy of productive rearrangement frequencies, ranging from 0 to 1. Only overrepresented clonotypes making up at least 0.05% of the repertoire of each patient were included in the public clonotype analysis. Approximately 13 age-matched healthy donor repertoires from immuneACCESS served as clonality controls. In its TCRdb copy, this immuneACCESS table keeps in-frame sequences only and misses some clones. Where compared with another copy, unresolved V genes explain less than half of these, and the others have no known cause. Clonal size and the V and J genes are those of that table, whereas D and trimming came from the DNA. For this sample there are some 200,000 clones; 55% to 85% appear just once. The biggest ten clones account for around 15% of the sample.

Explained via the paper, the time point label denotes: around 25 months on ibrutinib. Around 2 micrograms of genomic DNA were extracted from cryopreserved PBMCs for TCR beta library preparation. Longitudinal blood samples from CLL patients on ibrutinib monotherapy underwent high-throughput TCR beta sequencing. The patients took part in an open-label, single-center phase 2 trial of ibrutinib monotherapy. The sequencing used PBMCs, collected after 24 months of ibrutinib treatment. In this chain, TRBV7-2 is recombined with TRBJ2-7, with the D call tentatively TRBD1 or TRBD2, each fitting 5 bases. The TCR sequence derives from a human donor with chronic lymphocytic leukemia. The DNA reads as follows: TGTGCCAGCAGCTTAGTCGGGGCCTTTCCAGTCGAGCAGTACTTC. It codes for CASSLVGAFPVEQYF.